Listed below are T cell receptor beta chains from one sample, sequenced in a study of tumor and adjacent non-tumor tissue in lung cancer. TCRdb reprocessed the multiplex PCR reads with MiXCR, giving one entry per CDR3 protein. This table has roughly 74,000 distinct CDR3 sequences, 76% appearing once. The sequencing sample was made of distant non-tumor lung tissue. All receptors derive from a man between 65 and 85 years old with non-small cell lung cancer. The CDR3 runs from the conserved cysteine through the conserved F or W. The D gene is left open where the match is weak. The size field is filled for only some rows; it gives once, few, many or a size class.

TRBJ2-1 . . TRBV12-3/TRBV12-4 13 TGTGCCAGCACCCTGTGGGTTGGCAAAGAGCAGTTCTTC CASTLWVGKEQFF
TRBJ2-5 . . TRBV29-1 13 TGCAGCGTGGTCGTCAGGTTCCAAGAGACTCAGTGCTTC CSVVVRFQETQCF
TRBJ2-1 . . TRBV11-2 15 TGTGCCAGCAGCTTGGGCAGGAGCCCATACAATGAGCAGTTCTTC CASSLGRSPYNEQFF
TRBJ2-7 . TRBD2 TRBV4-1 16 TGCGCCAGCAGACGGATACCAGCGGGAGAGGGGGACGAGCAGTACTTC CASRRIPAGEGDEQYF
TRBJ2-7 . TRBD2 TRBV11-1 14 TGTGCCAGCAGCTTAATGGGAGGGAACTACGAGCAGTACTTC CASSLMGGNYEQYF
TRBJ2-2 . . TRBV14 15 TGTGCCAGCAGCCAAGAATTGGGGTACACCGGTGAGCTGTTTTTT CASSQELGYTGELFF
TRBJ2-1 . . TRBV5-6 16 TGTACCAGCAGCTTGAGATTACAGGGTTCCTACAATGAACAGTTCTTC CTSSLRLQGSYNEQFF
TRBJ1-2 . . TRBV28 15 TGTGCCATCAGTTCCCCCTGGTTGGCAGTCTATGGCTACACCTTC CAISSPWLAVYGYTF
TRBJ1-1 . . TRBV11-2 15 TGTGCCAGTAGTTTCGCCAATTCAAGGAACACTGGAGCTTTCTTT CASSFANSRNTGAFF
TRBJ2-7 . . TRBV4-1 13 TGCGCCAGCAGCCAAGCTCAGGGCTACGAGCAGCAGTTC CASSQAQGYEQQF
TRBJ2-1 . . TRBV6-1 14 TGTGCTACCAGTGGGACAAGGGAATTGGATGAGCAGTTCTTC CATSGTRELDEQFF
TRBJ1-6 . . TRBV6-5 15 TGTGTCAGCAGTTATTCCGACGGTAAAAATTCACCCCTTGACTTT CVSSYSDGKNSPLDF
TRBJ2-7 . . TRBV18 15 TGTGTCAGCTCTCCCTCACTCGTTGAAGGGGACGAGCAGTACTTC CVSSPSLVEGDEQYF
TRBJ2-5 . TRBD1 TRBV5-5 16 TGTGCCAGCAGCCCCCTTTCGGGACAGGGGCAAGAGACCCAATACTTC CASSPLSGQGQETQYF
TRBJ1-1 . . TRBV11-3 14 TGTGCCAGCACGCGGACGGGGGCATTCACTGAAGCTCTATTT CASTRTGAFTEALF
TRBJ2-4 . . TRBV12-3/TRBV12-4 15 TGTGCAAGCAGCCAGCAGCGGCTAGCAAAAAAGATTCAATACTTC CASSQQRLAKKIQYF
TRBJ2-3 . . TRBV12-3/TRBV12-4 14 TGCGCCAGCAGTCCTAGGGCTAGCACTGATACGCGGTATTTT CASSPRASTDTRYF
TRBJ2-1 medium-sized . TRBV29-1 13 TGCAGCGTTGAAGCGACTAAGGGCAATGAGCAGTTCTTC CSVEATKGNEQFF
TRBJ2-3 few TRBD1 TRBV29-1 17 TGCAGTTTGCTCTCATATGTGACAGGGGGTGACACAGATACGCAGTATTTT CSLLSYVTGGDTDTQYF
TRBJ2-7 few TRBD1 TRBV4-1 15 TGCGCCAGCACAACTTCAGGGGGCGATTCCTACGAGCAATACTTC CASTTSGGDSYEQYF
TRBJ2-3 . . TRBV5-6 17 TGTGCCAGCACCCTGACTGGGGGGGCGAGGGGCACAGAAACGCAGTATTTT CASTLTGGARGTETQYF
TRBJ2-7 once TRBD1 TRBV6-1 13 TGTGCCAGCGCCGGGACAGGGCTCCACGAGCAGCACTTC CASAGTGLHEQHF
TRBJ1-1 . . TRBV6-1 14 TGTGCTAGAACTGGAGGGGTCCTGAACACTAAAGCTTTCTTT CARTGGVLNTKAFF
TRBJ2-3 . . TRBV11-3 14 TGTACCAACAGCCCCCTTTCTAGCACAGATACGCAGTATTTT CTNSPLSSTDTQYF
TRBJ1-1 . . TRBV11-2 15 TGTACCAGCAGCTTCGCCAATTCAAGTAACACTGAAGCTTCCTTT CTSSFANSSNTEASF
TRBJ1-1 once TRBD1 TRBV29-1 13 TGTAGCGTTTGGGACAGGGGAAACACTGAAGTTATCTTT CSVWDRGNTEVIF
TRBJ1-1 few . TRBV30 13 TGTGCCTGGATGGATGGGATGAACACTGAAGCTTTCTTT CAWMDGMNTEAFF